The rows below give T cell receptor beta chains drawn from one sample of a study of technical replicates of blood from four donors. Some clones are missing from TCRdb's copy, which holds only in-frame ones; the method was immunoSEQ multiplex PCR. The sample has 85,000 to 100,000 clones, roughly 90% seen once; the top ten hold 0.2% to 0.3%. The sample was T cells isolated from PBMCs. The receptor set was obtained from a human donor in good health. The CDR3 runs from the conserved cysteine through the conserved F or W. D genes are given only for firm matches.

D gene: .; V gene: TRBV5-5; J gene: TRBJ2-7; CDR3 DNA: TGTGCCAGCAGCTCCTCCCCAGGGTTGGGATACGAGCAGTACTTC; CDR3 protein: CASSSSPGLGYEQYF
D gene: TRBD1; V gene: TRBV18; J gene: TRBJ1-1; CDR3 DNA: TGTGCCAGCTCACCTCCCTCGGGACAGTTGAACACTGAAGCTTTCTTT; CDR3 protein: CASSPPSGQLNTEAFF
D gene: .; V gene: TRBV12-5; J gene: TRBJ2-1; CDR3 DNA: TGTGCTAGTGCCTCCTTCAGGGAAGTCCGCAATGAGCAGTTCTTC; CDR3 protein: CASASFREVRNEQFF
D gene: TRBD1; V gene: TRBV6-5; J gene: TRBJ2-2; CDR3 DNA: TGTGCCAGCTTAAGGACAGGGGGCGTATCCGGGGAGCTGTTTTTT; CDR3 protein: CASLRTGGVSGELFF
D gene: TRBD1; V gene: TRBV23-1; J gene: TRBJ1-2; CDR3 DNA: TGCGCCAGCAGCCGGGACAGCTCAGGAGACTATGGCTACACCTTC; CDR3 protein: CASSRDSSGDYGYTF
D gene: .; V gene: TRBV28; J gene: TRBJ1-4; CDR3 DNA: TGTGCCAGCAGACCCACAGGGTGGGAAAAACTGTTTTTT; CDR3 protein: CASRPTGWEKLFF
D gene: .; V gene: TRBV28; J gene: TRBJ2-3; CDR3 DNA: TGTGCCAGCATAAGGCGGGCCGCCACAGATACGCAGTATTTT; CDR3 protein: CASIRRAATDTQYF
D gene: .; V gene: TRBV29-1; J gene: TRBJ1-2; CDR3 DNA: TGCAGCGTTGAAGAGACTCTAGTCTATGGCTACACCTTC; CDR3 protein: CSVEETLVYGYTF
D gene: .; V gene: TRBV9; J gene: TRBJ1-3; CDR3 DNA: TGTGCCAGCAGCGTAGACAGGGCTGGAAACACCATATATTTT; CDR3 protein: CASSVDRAGNTIYF
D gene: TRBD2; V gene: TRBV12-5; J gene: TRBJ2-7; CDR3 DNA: TGTGCTAGTGGTTTCAGAGTAGCGGGGGTTAGAGACGAGCAGTACTTC; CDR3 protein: CASGFRVAGVRDEQYF
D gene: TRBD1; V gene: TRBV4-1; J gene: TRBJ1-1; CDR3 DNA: TGCGCCAGCAGCCCAGGACAGGGACCATCCACTGAAGCTTTCTTT; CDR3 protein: CASSPGQGPSTEAFF